The 29 T cell receptor beta chains below were found in one sample sequenced in a study of cytomegalovirus exposure and HLA in healthy donors. TCRdb's copy holds only in-frame clones and misses some; the assay was immunoSEQ multiplex PCR. The sample comprises 250,000 to 350,000 clones, 70% to 90% of which are singletons, and 0.92% rests with the top ten. The sample was PBMCs. The source is a woman aged 18-29 years in good health and CMV-seronegative.

The count of this clone is one. The DNA for the CDR3 is TGTGCCAGCAGTCTAGACTCAGGGATGAGCTCCTACAATGAGCAGTTCTTC. Translating gives CASSLDSGMSSYNEQFF. The chain recombines TRBV27 with TRBJ2-1; possibly TRBD1 for D (5 bases). Germline V lookup: CDR1 MNHEY, CDR2 SMNVEV (reference sequence). Trimming pared 5 bases from V and 0 bases from J, leaving 17 bases between. CDR3 length: 17 residues.

V gene TRBV19 combines with J gene TRBJ2-7, with D possibly matching TRBD2 (6 bases). This CDR3 comprises 14 residues. V was trimmed by 1 base and J by 2 bases, leaving 9 bases between them. From germline, CDR1 is LNHDA and CDR2 SQIVND (reference sequence). The CDR3 coding sequence is TGTGCCAGTAGTATAGGGAGGGATGCCTACGAGCAGTACTTC. It yields the protein CASSIGRDAYEQYF.

The J gene is TRBJ1-2, the V gene TRBV5-8; possibly TRBD1 for D (5 bases). This CDR3 is 11 amino acids long. V was cut by 3 bases and J by 7 bases, with 7 bases left in between. In germline, CDR1 is SGHTS, CDR2 YDEGEE. This chain's CDR3 is CASSWRGGYTF. DNA for the CDR3: TGTGCCAGCAGCTGGAGGGGTGGCTACACCTTC.

V usage is TRBV4-3 and J usage is TRBJ2-1; 8 nucleotides agree with TRBD2. There are 15 residues in the CDR3. Trimming removed 5 bases from V and 4 bases from J; junction bases left unmatched: 7. CDR1 LGHNA and CDR2 YSLEER come from the germline V gene. This CDR3 reads CASSSQTSDYNEQFF. The CDR3 DNA reads as TGCGCCAGCAGCTCCCAGACTAGCGATTACAATGAGCAGTTCTTC.

The rearrangement joins TRBV7-9 to TRBJ2-7; D is perhaps TRBD2 (5 bases). The germline V and J ends were trimmed by 5 bases and 7 bases, with 15 bases remaining between them. Germline CDR1 SEHNR, CDR2 FQNEAQ (reference sequence). This CDR3 is 13 amino acids long. The CDR3 loop reads CASSPVGASEQYF. For the CDR3, the DNA is TGTGCCAGCAGCCCCGTGGGAGCCTCGGAGCAGTACTTC.

The chain joins TRBV11-2 to TRBJ2-1; TRBD2 matches at 9 bases. CDR1 and CDR2 (germline): SGHAT, FQNNGV. Trimming removed 5 bases from V and 4 bases from J; junction bases left unmatched: 6. This CDR3 has 15 residues. The CDR3 protein is CASSLAGMEYNEQFF. The CDR3 bases are TGTGCCAGCAGCCTAGCGGGAATGGAGTACAATGAGCAGTTCTTC.

This clone was counted between two and nine times. This chain joins TRBV11-3 and TRBJ2-1; 10 positions match TRBD2. CDR3 length equals 13 residues. With 5 bases clipped from V and 7 bases from J, the junction kept 2 bases outside the gene matches. Germline CDR1 SGHNT, CDR2 YENEEA. The CDR3 DNA reads TGTGCCAGCAGCCGGACTAGCGGAAATGAGCAGTTCTTC. Translating gives CASSRTSGNEQFF.

For the CDR3, the DNA is TGTGCCAGCTCTCAAGGTAGCGGGACGTCACTCTCCTACGAGCAGTACTTC. Translation: CASSQGSGTSLSYEQYF. The genes are TRBV18 and TRBJ2-7; 8 bases match TRBD2. This CDR3 comprises 17 residues. With 6 bases clipped from V and 0 bases from J, the junction kept 13 bases outside the gene matches. Germline V gene data show CDR1 as KGHSH and CDR2 as LQKENI.

The rearrangement uses TRBV5-1 and TRBJ2-7; 7 positions match TRBD2. This CDR3 contains 16 residues. V shed 0 bases, J shed 0 bases, and the junction held 6 bases outside the gene matches. From germline, CDR1 is SGHRS and CDR2 YFSETQ. As DNA, the CDR3 is TGCGCCAGCAGCTTGGGCCCGGGGGGAGCCTCCTACGAGCAGTACTTC. Amino acid sequence: CASSLGPGGASYEQYF.

The chain uses TRBV25-1 and TRBJ1-5, with 9 bases fitting TRBD1. Trimming at V came to 5 bases and at J to 11 bases, leaving 7 bases not matched to a gene. This CDR3 has 13 amino acids. Germline CDR1 is MGHDK and CDR2 is SYGVNS. The CDR3 DNA sequence: TGTGCCAGCAGTCCGGGACAGGGTTGGGCCCAGCATTTT. Amino acids: CASSPGQGWAQHF.

The chain combines TRBV2 with TRBJ1-1; TRBD1 aligns across 8 bases. Germline-derived CDR1 and CDR2 are SNHLY and FYNNEI. After removal of 4 bases from V and 11 bases from J, the junction contained 6 bases not matched to a gene. CDR3 size: 12 residues. The DNA of the CDR3 is TGTGCCAGCAGTGTTCAGGGGGCGAATGCTTTCTTT. Residues: CASSVQGANAFF. Full variable domain (missing parts from reference TRBV2 and TRBJ1-1): EPEVTQTPSHQVTQMGQEVILRCVPISNHLYFYWYRQILGQKVEFLVSFYNNEISEKSEIFDDQFSVERPDGSNFTLKIRSTKLEDSAMYFCASSVQGANAFFGQGTRLTVV.

The chain couples TRBV15 to TRBJ1-2; D is ambiguous. Germline CDR1 and CDR2: LNHNV and YYDKDF (reference sequence). Trimming shortened V by 0 bases and J by 9 bases, and 17 bases separated the two germline ends. This CDR3 contains 15 residues. The CDR3 is CATSRDRGFLVRYTF. Here the CDR3 DNA reads TGTGCCACCAGCAGAGATCGGGGTTTCCTCGTTCGCTACACCTTC.

The chain employs TRBV11-2 and TRBJ2-5, with D maybe TRBD1 (5 bases). V shed 5 bases and J shed 2 bases, with 18 bases lying between them. This CDR3 is 16 amino acids long. Per germline, CDR1 SGHAT and CDR2 FQNNGV. The CDR3 region has the DNA TGTGCCAGCAGCGCCACAGGACCAACACCACAAGAGACCCAGTACTTC. Encoded protein: CASSATGPTPQETQYF.

This clone was seen once. The chain is built from TRBV6-4 and TRBJ1-3; TRBD1 might be the D (5 bases). The length of the CDR3 is 15 residues. V lost 6 bases, J lost 11 bases, and 23 bases lay in between. Germline V lookup: CDR1 MRHNA, CDR2 SNTAGT. The CDR3 DNA sequence: TGTGCCAGCAGAGCCAGCGCGACAGTTGGTGTGCCCATATATTTT. This gives the protein CASRASATVGVPIYF.

This clone was counted only a few times. The chain combines TRBV18 with TRBJ1-2; 8 bases are a match to TRBD1. CDR1 and CDR2 (germline): KGHSH, LQKENI. With V trimmed by 1 base and J by 3 bases, 7 bases remained unmatched. This CDR3 region has 16 residues. CDR3 in DNA: TGTGCCAGCTCACCACGGGCGACAGGGGTGGACTATGGCTACACCTTC. Protein product: CASSPRATGVDYGYTF.

The rearrangement joins TRBV6-5 to TRBJ2-5; perhaps TRBD2 as D (6 bases). Germline CDR1 MNHEY, CDR2 SVGAGI. V was shortened by 6 bases and J by 3 bases, with 17 bases between the two germline ends. The CDR3 runs to 15 residues. CDR3 region: CASRRFLSGEETQYF. CDR3 nucleotides: TGTGCCAGCAGACGTTTTCTTTCGGGAGAAGAGACCCAGTACTTC.

CDR3 nucleotides: TGTGCCAGCAGTGAAGGACTACTCACAGATACGCAGTATTTT. It specifies CASSEGLLTDTQYF. The chain uses TRBV25-1 and TRBJ2-3, with TRBD2 as a possible D gene (6 bases). The ends were cut back, 2 bases at V and 2 bases at J, with 8 bases in the middle. Germline lookup yields CDR1 MGHDK and CDR2 SYGVNS. CDR3 length: 14 residues.

V is TRBV6-5 and J is TRBJ1-2; TRBD1 is a possible D gene (5 bases). CDR3 length equals 14 residues. Germline V gene sequence: CDR1 MNHEY, CDR2 SVGAGI. As DNA, the CDR3 is TGTCTGAGGAGGGGTAGGGCAAGTCTCTATGGCTACACCTTC. It codes for CLRRGRASLYGYTF.

CDR3 DNA: TGTGCCAGCAGCTTGGGGGACAGGGATTCAGCTGGCTACACCTTC. Translated, it gives CASSLGDRDSAGYTF. The chain employs TRBV5-6 and TRBJ1-2; 9 bases are shared with TRBD1. Germline V gene data show CDR1 as SGHDT and CDR2 as YYEEEE. Trimming at V came to 0 bases and at J to 7 bases, leaving 7 bases not matched to a gene. The CDR3 length is 15 residues. Based on the CDR3 plus reference TRBV5-6 and TRBJ1-2, the full variable domain is DAGVTQSPTHLIKTRGQQVTLRCSPKSGHDTVSWYQQALGQGPQFIFQYYEEEERQRGNFPDRFSGHQFPNYSSELNVNALLLGDSALYLCASSLGDRDSAGYTFGSGTRLTVV.

CDR3 bases: TGTGCCAGCAGTTCTAGCGGGAGGGTTTCGGGCGGGGAGCTGTTTTTT. This encodes CASSSSGRVSGGELFF. The rearrangement joins TRBV2 to TRBJ2-2; 12 nucleotides match TRBD2. Looked up from germline, CDR1 is SNHLY and CDR2 is FYNNEI. The ends lost 5 bases at V and 7 bases at J; junction bases unmatched: 8. CDR3 length: 16 amino acids.

This clone turned up a few times. The rearrangement uses TRBV28 and TRBJ1-1; 8 nucleotides agree with TRBD1. The CDR3 is 13 amino acids. The germline V gene encodes CDR1 MDHEN and CDR2 SYDVKM. J gave up 12 bases and V 6 bases, and 12 bases lay outside the gene matches. The CDR3 nucleotides are TGTGCCAGCAGCCCCGGACAGGGTACGATTACTTTCTTT. Protein: CASSPGQGTITFF.

The DNA of the CDR3 is TGTGCCAGCAGTTTAGCCGGGAGGGCCCCCAATGAGCAGTTCTTC. Translation: CASSLAGRAPNEQFF. The chain recombines TRBV27 with TRBJ2-1; 8 bases align to TRBD2. The germline V gene encodes CDR1 MNHEY and CDR2 SMNVEV (reference sequence). The length of the CDR3 is 15 residues. V lost 2 bases to trimming and J lost 6 bases; unmatched junction nucleotides: 6.

This chain links TRBV10-3 with TRBJ1-4, with TRBD1 identical over 9 bases. J was trimmed by 8 bases and V by 4 bases; bases with no gene match: 5. Per germline, CDR1 ENHRY and CDR2 SYGVKD. The CDR3 totals 14 residues. CDR3 protein: CAISAGQGGEKLFF. CDR3 nucleotide sequence: TGTGCCATCAGTGCGGGACAGGGAGGCGAAAAACTGTTTTTT.

The chain combines TRBV6-5 with TRBJ2-7; D possibly corresponds to TRBD2 (5 bases). This CDR3 has 11 amino acids. Germline CDR1 MNHEY, CDR2 SVGAGI. V was clipped by 7 bases and J by 7 bases, with 11 bases between them. The DNA of the CDR3 is TGTGCCAGCATGGACTTGGGGGAGCAGTACTTC. Its translation is CASMDLGEQYF.

The rearrangement joins TRBV2 to TRBJ1-4; D remains ambiguous. The germline V gene has CDR1 SNHLY and CDR2 FYNNEI. The CDR3 sequence is 13 residues long. Trimming took 7 bases from V and 3 from J, leaving 9 bases between them. The CDR3 DNA follows: TGTGCCAGCACAGAGGCCCCTAATGAAAAACTGTTTTTT. Translating gives CASTEAPNEKLFF. The variable domain in full, completed from reference TRBV2 and TRBJ1-4, reads EPEVTQTPSHQVTQMGQEVILRCVPISNHLYFYWYRQILGQKVEFLVSFYNNEISEKSEIFDDQFSVERPDGSNFTLKIRSTKLEDSAMYFCASTEAPNEKLFFGSGTQLSVL.

V is TRBV4-3 and J is TRBJ1-4; perhaps TRBD1 as D (5 bases). The germline V gene has CDR1 LGHNA and CDR2 YSLEER. The V and J ends lost 0 bases and 5 bases respectively, with 10 bases between them. The CDR3 is made up of 15 amino acids. The CDR3 protein is CASSQDMGPNEKLFF. The DNA of the CDR3 is TGCGCCAGCAGCCAAGATATGGGGCCAAATGAAAAACTGTTTTTT.

This sequence joins TRBV27 and TRBJ1-2, with D hard to call. The V gene lost 7 bases and the J gene lost 3 bases, with 18 bases spanning the gap. Germline-derived CDR1 and CDR2 are MNHEY and SMNVEV (reference sequence). This CDR3 spans 15 amino acids. CDR3 in amino acids: CASKGGRRLDYGYTF. The CDR3 DNA sequence: TGTGCCAGCAAGGGAGGACGTCGGCTTGACTATGGCTACACCTTC.

The chain uses TRBV13 and TRBJ2-1, with a tentative D call TRBD1 (5 bases). The CDR3 runs 15 residues. V was trimmed by 2 bases and J by 4 bases, leaving 12 bases between them. Germline-derived CDR1 and CDR2 are PRHDT and FYEKMQ (reference sequence). The CDR3 DNA reads as TGTGCCAGCAGCTTATCCTCACAGGTTTACAATGAGCAGTTCTTC. It translates to CASSLSSQVYNEQFF. The variable domain in full, with the rest retrieved from reference TRBV13 and TRBJ2-1, is AAGVIQSPRHLIKEKRETATLKCYPIPRHDTVYWYQQGPGQDPQFLISFYEKMQSDKGSIPDRFSAQQFSDYHSELNMSSLELGDSALYFCASSLSSQVYNEQFFGPGTRLTVL.

The DNA for the CDR3 is TGTGCCAGCAGTCCACGGGGGGGTATTGACTATGGCTACACCTTC. Protein product: CASSPRGGIDYGYTF. This sequence joins TRBV6-6 and TRBJ1-2; tentatively, D is TRBD1 (5 bases). The germline gives CDR1 MNHNY, CDR2 SVGAGI (reference sequence). V was clipped by 5 bases and J by 3 bases, with 16 bases between them. This CDR3 comprises 15 residues.